Detailed here is one T cell receptor (beta chain). This entry is derived from a study of cytomegalovirus exposure and HLA in healthy donors. The PCR had 60 Vbeta and 13 Jbeta primers. Some clones are missing from TCRdb's copy, which holds only in-frame ones; the method was immunoSEQ multiplex PCR. The data contain 140,000 or so clones, approximately 82% of them seen just once; the ten biggest clones take up roughly 10%. The CDR3 extends over 14 amino acids. Germline CDR1 and CDR2: MNHNS and SASEGT. The source material was PBMCs. The V and J genes are TRBV6-1 and TRBJ2-5, with 10 positions matching TRBD1. Matching the DNA end better, TRBJ2-7 makes the J call doubtful. The TCR was taken from a woman aged 60-75 years in good health and CMV-seropositive. CDR3 DNA sequence: TGTGCCAGCAGTGGGACAGGGGGTCCCTACGAGCAGTACTTC. Protein product: CASSGTGGPYEQYF.